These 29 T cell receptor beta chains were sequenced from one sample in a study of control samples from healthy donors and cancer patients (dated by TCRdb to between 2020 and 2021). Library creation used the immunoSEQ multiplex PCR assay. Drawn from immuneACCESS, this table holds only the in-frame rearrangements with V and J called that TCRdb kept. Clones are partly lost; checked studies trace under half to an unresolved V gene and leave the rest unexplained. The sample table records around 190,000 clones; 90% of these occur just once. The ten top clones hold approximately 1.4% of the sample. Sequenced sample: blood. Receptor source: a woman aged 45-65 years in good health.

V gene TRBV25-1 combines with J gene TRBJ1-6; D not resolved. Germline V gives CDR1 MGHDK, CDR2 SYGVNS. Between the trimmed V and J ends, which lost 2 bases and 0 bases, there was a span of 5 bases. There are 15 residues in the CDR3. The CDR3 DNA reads TGTGCCAGCAGTGAACTGGACTCCTATAATTCACCCCTCCACTTT. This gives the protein CASSELDSYNSPLHF.

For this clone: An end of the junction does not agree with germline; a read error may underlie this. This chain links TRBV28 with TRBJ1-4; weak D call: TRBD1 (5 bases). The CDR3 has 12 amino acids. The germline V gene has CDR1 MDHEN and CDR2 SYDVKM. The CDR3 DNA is TGTGCCAGCAGTCGCTCTACCGGCCCGGGGCTTTTT. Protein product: CASSRSTGPGLF.

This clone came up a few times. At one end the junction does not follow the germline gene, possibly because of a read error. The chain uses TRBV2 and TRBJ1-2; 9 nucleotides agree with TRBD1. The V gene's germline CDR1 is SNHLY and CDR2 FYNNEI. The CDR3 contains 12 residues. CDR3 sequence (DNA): TGTGCCAGCAGTTACAGGGGGCCCTCCTCAATCTTC. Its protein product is CASSYRGPSSIF.

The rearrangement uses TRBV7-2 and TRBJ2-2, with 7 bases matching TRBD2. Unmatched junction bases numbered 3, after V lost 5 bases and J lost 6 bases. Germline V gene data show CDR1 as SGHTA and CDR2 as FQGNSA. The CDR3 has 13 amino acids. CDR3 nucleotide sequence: TGTGCCAGCAGCCAACTAGCGCCCGGGGAGCTGTTTTTT. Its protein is CASSQLAPGELFF.

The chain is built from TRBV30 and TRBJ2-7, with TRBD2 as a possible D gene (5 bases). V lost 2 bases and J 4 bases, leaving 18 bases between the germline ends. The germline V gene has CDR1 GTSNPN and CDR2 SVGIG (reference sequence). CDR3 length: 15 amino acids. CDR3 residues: CAWSPGRDIRYEQYF. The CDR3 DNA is TGTGCCTGGAGTCCCGGACGGGATATAAGGTACGAGCAGTACTTC.

DNA for the CDR3: TGTGCCAGTAGTATAGTAGGGGACAGGCTGAATTCACCCCTCCACTTT. This encodes CASSIVGDRLNSPLHF. The chain couples TRBV19 to TRBJ1-6; TRBD1 matches at 8 bases. The J segment lost 7 bases and the V segment lost 1 base, leaving 6 bases of the junction unmatched. The V gene's germline CDR1 is LNHDA and CDR2 SQIVND (reference sequence). The CDR3 has 16 residues.

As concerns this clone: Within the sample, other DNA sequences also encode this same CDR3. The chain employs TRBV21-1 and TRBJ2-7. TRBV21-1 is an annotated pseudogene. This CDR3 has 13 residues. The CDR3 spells CASSTPGRREQYF. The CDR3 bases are TGTGCCAGCAGCACTCCGGGACGGCGGGAGCAGTACTTC.

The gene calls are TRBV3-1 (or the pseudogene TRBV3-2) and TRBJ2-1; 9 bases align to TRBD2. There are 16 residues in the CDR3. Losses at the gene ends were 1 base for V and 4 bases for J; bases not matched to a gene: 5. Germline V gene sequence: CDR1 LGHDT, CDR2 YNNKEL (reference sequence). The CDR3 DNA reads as TGTGCCAGCAGCCAAGCCCCTAGCGGGACTTACAATGAGCAGTTCTTC. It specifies CASSQAPSGTYNEQFF.

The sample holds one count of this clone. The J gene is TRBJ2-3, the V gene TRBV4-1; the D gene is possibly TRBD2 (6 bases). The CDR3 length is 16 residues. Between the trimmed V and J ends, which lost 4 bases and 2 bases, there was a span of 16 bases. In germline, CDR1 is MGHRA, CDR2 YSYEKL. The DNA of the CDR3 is TGCGCCAGCAGCCTGGGGGTCGGGAGTTACACAGATACGCAGTATTTT. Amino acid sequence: CASSLGVGSYTDTQYF.

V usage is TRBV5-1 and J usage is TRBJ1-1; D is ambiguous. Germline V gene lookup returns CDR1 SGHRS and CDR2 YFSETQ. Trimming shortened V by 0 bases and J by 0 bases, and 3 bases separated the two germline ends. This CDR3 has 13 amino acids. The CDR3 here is CASSLGMNTEAFF. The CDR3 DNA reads TGCGCCAGCAGCTTGGGAATGAACACTGAAGCTTTCTTT.

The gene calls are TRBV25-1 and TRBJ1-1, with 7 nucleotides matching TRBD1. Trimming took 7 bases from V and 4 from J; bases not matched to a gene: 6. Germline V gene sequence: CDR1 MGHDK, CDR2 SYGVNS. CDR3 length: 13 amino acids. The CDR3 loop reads CASTPGGSTEAFF. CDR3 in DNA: TGTGCCAGCACCCCAGGGGGGTCCACTGAAGCTTTCTTT.

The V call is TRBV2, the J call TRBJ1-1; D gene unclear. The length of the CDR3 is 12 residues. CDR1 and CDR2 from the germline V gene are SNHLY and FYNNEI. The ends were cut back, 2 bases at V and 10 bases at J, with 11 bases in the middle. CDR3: CASSEWRTGAFF. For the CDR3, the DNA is TGTGCCAGCAGTGAATGGCGAACGGGAGCTTTCTTT.

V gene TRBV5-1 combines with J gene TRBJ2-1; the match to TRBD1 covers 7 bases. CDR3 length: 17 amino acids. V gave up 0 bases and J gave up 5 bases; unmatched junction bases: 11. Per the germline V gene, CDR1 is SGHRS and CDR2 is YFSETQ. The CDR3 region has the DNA TGCGCCAGCAGCTTGGGACGGACAGGCTACTACAACAATGAGCAGTTCTTC. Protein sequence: CASSLGRTGYYNNEQFF.

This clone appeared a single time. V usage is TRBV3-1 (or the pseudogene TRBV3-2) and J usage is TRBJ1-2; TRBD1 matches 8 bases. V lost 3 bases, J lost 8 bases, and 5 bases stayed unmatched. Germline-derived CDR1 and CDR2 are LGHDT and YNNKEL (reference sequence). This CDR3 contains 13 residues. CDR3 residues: CASSHLQGDGYTF. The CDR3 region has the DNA TGTGCCAGCAGCCATCTACAGGGGGACGGCTACACCTTC.

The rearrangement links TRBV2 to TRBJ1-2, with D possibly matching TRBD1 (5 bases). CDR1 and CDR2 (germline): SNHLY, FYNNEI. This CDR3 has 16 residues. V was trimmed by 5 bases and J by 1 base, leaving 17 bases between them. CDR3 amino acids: CASSTEGWLGNYGYTF. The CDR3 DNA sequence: TGTGCCAGCAGTACGGAGGGGTGGCTGGGTAACTATGGCTACACCTTC. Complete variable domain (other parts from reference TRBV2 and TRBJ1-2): EPEVTQTPSHQVTQMGQEVILRCVPISNHLYFYWYRQILGQKVEFLVSFYNNEISEKSEIFDDQFSVERPDGSNFTLKIRSTKLEDSAMYFCASSTEGWLGNYGYTFGSGTRLTVV.

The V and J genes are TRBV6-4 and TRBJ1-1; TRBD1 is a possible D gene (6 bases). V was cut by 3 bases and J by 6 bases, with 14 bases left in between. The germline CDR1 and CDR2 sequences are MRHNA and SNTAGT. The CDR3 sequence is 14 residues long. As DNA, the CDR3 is TGTGCCAGCAGTGAATTGGGGGCAGGTTCTGAAGCTTTCTTT. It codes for CASSELGAGSEAFF.

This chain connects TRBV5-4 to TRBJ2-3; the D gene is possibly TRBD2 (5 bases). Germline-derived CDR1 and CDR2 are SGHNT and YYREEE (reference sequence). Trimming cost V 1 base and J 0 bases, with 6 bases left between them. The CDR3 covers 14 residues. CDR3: CASSLRGSTDTQYF. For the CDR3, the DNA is TGTGCCAGCAGCTTGCGGGGAAGCACAGATACGCAGTATTTT.

CDR3 DNA sequence: TGTGCCACCAGTGATTTACGGCAGGGGGAAACCTATGGCTACACCTTC. As protein: CATSDLRQGETYGYTF. This chain links TRBV24-1 with TRBJ1-2; 7 bases map to TRBD1. Looked up from germline, CDR1 is KGHDR and CDR2 is SFDVKD. Trimming took 1 base from V and 4 from J; bases not matched to a gene: 8. The CDR3 length is 16 residues.

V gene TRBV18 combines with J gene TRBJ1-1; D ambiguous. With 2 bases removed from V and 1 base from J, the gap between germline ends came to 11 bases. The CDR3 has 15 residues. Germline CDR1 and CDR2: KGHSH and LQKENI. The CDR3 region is CASSPFMAQNTEAFF. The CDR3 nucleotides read TGTGCCAGCTCACCATTCATGGCTCAGAACACTGAAGCTTTCTTT.

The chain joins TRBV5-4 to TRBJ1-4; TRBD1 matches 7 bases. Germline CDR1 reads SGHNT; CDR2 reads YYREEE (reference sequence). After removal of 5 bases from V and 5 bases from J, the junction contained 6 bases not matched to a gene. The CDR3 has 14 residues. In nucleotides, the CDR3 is TGTGCCAGCAGGAGACAGGGACTAAATGAAAAACTGTTTTTT. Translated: CASRRQGLNEKLFF.

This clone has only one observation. The CDR3 protein is CASRAGQGNYQPQHF. The CDR3 region has the DNA TGTGCCAGCAGGGCGGGACAGGGGAACTATCAGCCCCAGCATTTT. The chain combines TRBV28 with TRBJ1-5; 10 bases agree with TRBD1. The CDR3 has 15 amino acids. Trimming cost V 6 bases and J 5 bases; bases outside gene matches: 7. Germline V CDR1 and CDR2: MDHEN, SYDVKM.

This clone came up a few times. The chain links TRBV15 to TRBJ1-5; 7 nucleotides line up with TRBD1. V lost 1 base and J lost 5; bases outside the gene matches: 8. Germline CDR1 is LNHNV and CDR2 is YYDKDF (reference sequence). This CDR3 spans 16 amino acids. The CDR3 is CATSRGQGAGHQPQHF. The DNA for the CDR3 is TGTGCCACCAGCAGAGGACAGGGCGCGGGCCATCAGCCCCAGCATTTT.

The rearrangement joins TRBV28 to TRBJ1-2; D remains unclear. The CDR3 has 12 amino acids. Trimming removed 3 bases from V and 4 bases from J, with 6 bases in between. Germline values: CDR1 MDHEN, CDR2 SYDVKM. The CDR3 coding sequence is TGTGCCAGCAGTTTCCCATCCTATGGCTACACCTTC. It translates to CASSFPSYGYTF.

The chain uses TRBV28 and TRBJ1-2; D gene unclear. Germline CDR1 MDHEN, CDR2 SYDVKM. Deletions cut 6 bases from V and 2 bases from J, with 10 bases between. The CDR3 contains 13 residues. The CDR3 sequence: CASSQAGNYGYTF. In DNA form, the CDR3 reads TGTGCCAGCAGCCAGGCGGGGAACTATGGCTACACCTTC.

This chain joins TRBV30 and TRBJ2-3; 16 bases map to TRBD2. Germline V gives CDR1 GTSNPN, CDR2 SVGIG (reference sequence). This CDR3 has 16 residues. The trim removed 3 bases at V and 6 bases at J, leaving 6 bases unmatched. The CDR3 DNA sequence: TGTGCCTGGAGCCCGGGACTAGCGGGGGGGGCGGATACGCAGTATTTT. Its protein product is CAWSPGLAGGADTQYF. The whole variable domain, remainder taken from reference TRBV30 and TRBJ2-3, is SQTIHQWPATLVQPVGSPLSLECTVEGTSNPNLYWYRQAAGRGLQLLFYSVGIGQISSEVPQNLSASRPQDRQFILSSKKLLLSDSGFYLCAWSPGLAGGADTQYFGPGTRLTVL.

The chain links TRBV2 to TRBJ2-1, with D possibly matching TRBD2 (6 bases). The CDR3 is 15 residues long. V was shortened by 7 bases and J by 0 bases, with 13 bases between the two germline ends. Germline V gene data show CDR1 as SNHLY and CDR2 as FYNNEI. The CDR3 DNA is TGTGCCAGCAAGGGGCAGACTAGCTCCTACAATGAGCAGTTCTTC. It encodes CASKGQTSSYNEQFF.

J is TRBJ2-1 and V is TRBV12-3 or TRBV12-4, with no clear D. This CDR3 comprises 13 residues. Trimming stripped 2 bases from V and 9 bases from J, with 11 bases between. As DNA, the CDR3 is TGTGCCAGCAGTTTATTTCGCAATAGTGAGCAGTTCTTC. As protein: CASSLFRNSEQFF.

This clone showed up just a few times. CDR3 amino acids: CASRQTGAQPQHF. CDR3 nucleotide sequence: TGCGCCAGCAGACAAACAGGGGCTCAGCCCCAGCATTTT. This chain uses TRBV23-1 with TRBJ1-5; 7 bases match TRBD1. TRBV23-1 is labeled an ORF, and its function is uncertain. The CDR3 has 13 residues. J was trimmed by 6 bases and V by 6 bases; bases with no gene match: 5.

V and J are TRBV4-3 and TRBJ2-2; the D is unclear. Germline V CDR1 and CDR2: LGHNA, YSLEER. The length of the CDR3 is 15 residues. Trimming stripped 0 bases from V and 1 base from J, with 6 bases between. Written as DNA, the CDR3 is TGCGCCAGCAGCCAAGACCAGCGGAACACCGGGGAGCTGTTTTTT. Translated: CASSQDQRNTGELFF.